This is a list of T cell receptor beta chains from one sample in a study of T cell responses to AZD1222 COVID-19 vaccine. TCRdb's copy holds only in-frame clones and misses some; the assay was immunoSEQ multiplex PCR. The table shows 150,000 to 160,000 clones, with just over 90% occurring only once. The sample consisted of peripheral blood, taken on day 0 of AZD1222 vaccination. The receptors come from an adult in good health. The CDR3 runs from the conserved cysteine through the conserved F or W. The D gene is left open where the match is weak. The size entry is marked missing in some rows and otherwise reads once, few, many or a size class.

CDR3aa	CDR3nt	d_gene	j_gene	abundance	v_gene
CASSYPSGASTDTQYF	TGTGCCAGCAGTTACCCTAGCGGGGCTAGCACAGATACGCAGTATTTT	TRBD2	TRBJ2-3	NA	TRBV6-5
CASGLVINVGGPDTQYF	TGTGCTAGTGGTTTGGTCATTAATGTGGGGGGTCCAGATACGCAGTATTTT	NA	TRBJ2-3	once	TRBV12-5
CASSRQGINSPLHF	TGTGCCAGCAGCAGACAGGGGATAAATTCACCCCTCCACTTT	TRBD1	TRBJ1-6	few	TRBV27
CAISESPGQTRGYTF	TGTGCCATCAGTGAGTCCCCCGGACAAACAAGGGGCTACACCTTC	NA	TRBJ1-2	NA	TRBV10-3
CSARGTSGRSWEQYF	TGCAGTGCTCGTGGGACTAGCGGACGATCGTGGGAGCAGTACTTC	TRBD2	TRBJ2-7	once	TRBV20-1
CASSPDNYEQYF	TGTGCCAGCAGCCCGGACAACTACGAGCAGTACTTC	NA	TRBJ2-7	NA	TRBV7-3
CASSQTGGNQPQHF	TGTGCCAGCAGTCAGACAGGGGGGAATCAGCCCCAGCATTTT	TRBD1	TRBJ1-5	NA	TRBV6-5
CASSLTGNEAFF	TGTGCCAGCAGCTTGACAGGGAATGAAGCTTTCTTT	TRBD1	TRBJ1-1	NA	TRBV7-9
CASLAYANQPQHF	TGTGCCAGCCTCGCATATGCCAATCAGCCCCAGCATTTT	NA	TRBJ1-5	NA	TRBV6-5
CSVTGGGTEAFF	TGCAGCGTTACGGGGGGCGGCACTGAAGCTTTCTTT	NA	TRBJ1-1	once	TRBV29-1
CASSQVSTDTQYF	TGTGCCAGCAGCCAAGTATCGACAGATACGCAGTATTTT	NA	TRBJ2-3	NA	TRBV14
CASSPTVTGGNEQFF	TGTGCCAGCTCACCCACAGTTACAGGCGGCAATGAGCAGTTCTTC	NA	TRBJ2-1	NA	TRBV18
CASRLGQGGTEAFF	TGTGCCAGTAGATTGGGACAGGGGGGGACTGAAGCTTTCTTT	TRBD1	TRBJ1-1	NA	TRBV19
CATRGGSQYF	TGTGCCACCCGAGGGGGTAGTCAGTACTTC	NA	TRBJ2-7	NA	TRBV28
CASSLFIRGMNTEAFF	TGTGCCAGCAGCTTATTTATTCGGGGTATGAACACTGAAGCTTTCTTT	NA	TRBJ1-1	NA	TRBV7-2
CASSYSKRDEAFF	TGTGCCAGCAGTTACTCGAAGCGCGATGAAGCTTTCTTT	NA	TRBJ1-1	NA	TRBV6-2/TRBV6-3
CASSDSQGSYNEQFF	TGTGCCAGCAGTGACTCGCAGGGCTCCTACAATGAGCAGTTCTTC	NA	TRBJ2-1	few	TRBV6-4
CASSRDSDTGELFF	TGTGCCAGCAGTAGGGACTCCGACACCGGGGAGCTGTTTTTT	NA	TRBJ2-2	NA	TRBV6-2/TRBV6-3
CASSFSGNNEQFF	TGTGCCAGCAGCTTTAGCGGGAACAATGAGCAGTTCTTC	TRBD2	TRBJ2-1	NA	TRBV5-6
CASSRAGGFWTEAFF	TGTGCCAGCAGCCGGGCTGGAGGGTTCTGGACTGAAGCTTTCTTT	NA	TRBJ1-1	NA	TRBV5-6
CASSLDTQGASLDTEAFF	TGTGCCAGCAGCTTAGATACCCAGGGGGCGAGCCTTGACACTGAAGCTTTCTTT	TRBD1	TRBJ1-1	NA	TRBV11-2
CASSLAGAVDTEAFF	TGTGCCAGCAGCTTAGCAGGGGCGGTGGACACTGAAGCTTTCTTT	NA	TRBJ1-1	NA	TRBV11-2
CASSLSLTDTQYF	TGTGCCAGCAGTTTATCTTTGACAGATACGCAGTATTTT	NA	TRBJ2-3	NA	TRBV27
CATRGEDTQYF	TGTGCCACGAGAGGAGAAGATACGCAGTATTTT	NA	TRBJ2-3	NA	TRBV10-3
CASSPGAYGEAFF	TGTGCCAGCAGTCCCGGGGCGTACGGTGAAGCTTTCTTT	NA	TRBJ1-1	NA	TRBV6-5
CASNFYNSYEQYF	TGTGCCAGCAACTTCTATAACTCCTACGAGCAGTACTTC	NA	TRBJ2-7	NA	TRBV28
CASSRDIGNSPLHF	TGTGCCAGCAGCAGGGACATTGGAAATTCACCCCTCCACTTT	NA	TRBJ1-6	NA	TRBV5-6
CASSFISNGRLPNTEAFF	TGTGCCAGCAGCTTTATCTCGAACGGAAGGTTACCGAACACTGAAGCTTTCTTT	NA	TRBJ1-1	NA	TRBV7-2
CASSLTSGGTQNIQYF	TGTGCCAGCAGCTTAACTAGCGGGGGGACCCAAAACATTCAGTACTTC	TRBD2	TRBJ2-4	NA	TRBV7-9
CAAVWDYEQYF	TGCGCGGCGGTTTGGGATTACGAGCAGTACTTC	NA	TRBJ2-7	once	TRBV30